These 21 T cell receptor beta chains were all obtained from the same sample, sequenced in a study of cytomegalovirus exposure and HLA in healthy donors. The study ran its PCR with 60 Vbeta and 13 Jbeta primers. Libraries were prepared by immunoSEQ multiplex PCR; TCRdb keeps only in-frame clonotypes and omits some of them. This sample has about 160,000 clones; roughly two thirds occur once, and the top ten carry over 2.5%. Sequencing used PBMCs. The origin of the receptors is a woman in her 30s in good health and CMV-seronegative.

The V gene is TRBV28, the J gene TRBJ1-1, with 8 bases that match TRBD1. The CDR3 runs 16 residues. Germline CDR1 reads MDHEN; CDR2 reads SYDVKM. V was pared by 5 bases and J by 3 bases, with 11 bases of the junction left unmatched. CDR3 bases: TGTGCCAGCAGTCCGTGGACAGGGTCACTGCACACTGAAGCTTTCTTT. It translates to CASSPWTGSLHTEAFF.

This clone was seen once. A junction end diverges from the germline sequence, so it may reflect a read error. The chain is built from TRBV29-1 and TRBJ2-1; the D gene is possibly TRBD2 (5 bases). Germline V gene lookup returns CDR1 SQVTM and CDR2 ANQGSEA. The length of the CDR3 is 12 residues. The CDR3 sequence: CSFEPGYNEQFF. The DNA of the CDR3 is TGCAGCTTTGAACCGGGGTACAATGAGCAGTTCTTC.

This clone occurred a few times. The chain joins TRBV5-1 to TRBJ2-3, with D tentatively TRBD2 (5 bases). The CDR3 runs 16 residues. Trimming cost V 0 bases and J 5 bases, with 16 bases left between them. Germline V gene data show CDR1 as SGHRS and CDR2 as YFSETQ. This chain's CDR3 is CASSLEATGSQDTQYF. For the CDR3, the DNA is TGCGCCAGCAGCTTGGAGGCTACGGGGTCACAAGATACGCAGTATTTT.

J is TRBJ1-1 and V is TRBV6-5; D gene unclear. The V end lost 6 bases, the J end lost 0 bases, and 11 bases lay between the germline ends. CDR1 and CDR2 from the germline V gene are MNHEY and SVGAGI. The CDR3 is made up of 14 amino acids. The CDR3: CASRRGYMNTEAFF. CDR3 nucleotide sequence: TGTGCCAGCAGGCGCGGGTACATGAACACTGAAGCTTTCTTT.

This clone was recorded a few times. The V gene is TRBV5-6, the J gene TRBJ1-1; unclear D gene. The CDR3 runs 13 residues. In germline, CDR1 is SGHDT, CDR2 YYEEEE. Trimming cost V 4 bases and J 6 bases, with 13 bases left between them. CDR3 amino acids: CASSPDVGAEAFF. The CDR3 region has the DNA TGTGCCAGCAGCCCAGACGTCGGGGCTGAAGCTTTCTTT.

V usage is TRBV5-1 and J usage is TRBJ2-7, with 10 positions matching TRBD2. V was pared by 4 bases and J by 1 base, with 5 bases of the junction left unmatched. This CDR3 spans 15 amino acids. From germline, CDR1 is SGHRS and CDR2 YFSETQ. CDR3 amino acids: CASSPRLAGSYEQYF. CDR3 DNA sequence: TGCGCCAGCAGCCCTCGACTAGCGGGTTCCTACGAGCAGTACTTC. The full variable domain, in which reference TRBV5-1 and TRBJ2-7 provide the parts outside the CDR3, is KAGVTQTPRYLIKTRGQQVTLSCSPISGHRSVSWYQQTPGQGLQFLFEYFSETQRNKGNFPGRFSGRQFSNSRSEMNVSTLELGDSALYLCASSPRLAGSYEQYFGPGTRLTVT.

This chain uses TRBV5-1 with TRBJ1-2, with D perhaps matching TRBD1 (6 bases). Germline lookup yields CDR1 SGHRS and CDR2 YFSETQ. Trimming left V 3 bases short and J 5 bases short, with 8 bases between. There are 12 residues in the CDR3. The CDR3 coding sequence is TGCGCCAGCAGCTACACAGGGTATGGCTACACCTTC. Amino acid sequence: CASSYTGYGYTF.

The chain uses TRBV28 and TRBJ2-2; no definite D call. CDR1 is MDHEN and CDR2 is SYDVKM in the germline V gene. Trimming stripped 3 bases from V and 2 bases from J, with 7 bases between. This CDR3 contains 14 residues. CDR3 sequence reads: CASSFRGNTGELFF. In nucleotides, the CDR3 is TGTGCCAGCAGTTTTCGCGGAAACACCGGGGAGCTGTTTTTT.

This clone turned up a few times. V usage is TRBV5-6 and J usage is TRBJ2-1; 12 bases map to TRBD2. The CDR3 totals 16 residues. V gave up 3 bases and J gave up 9 bases; unmatched junction bases: 10. Germline CDR1 is SGHDT and CDR2 is YYEEEE. As DNA, the CDR3 is TGTGCCAGCAGCTCGTGGGGGACTAGCGGGTTGGGTGAGCAGTTCTTC. This gives the protein CASSSWGTSGLGEQFF.

V and J are TRBV4-3 and TRBJ1-5, with 10 nucleotides matching TRBD1. The CDR3 loop spans 15 amino acids. V lost 3 bases and J lost 1; bases outside the gene matches: 0. The germline CDR1 and CDR2 sequences are LGHNA and YSLEER. DNA of the CDR3: TGCGCCAGCAGCCAGGACAGGGGGAGCAATCAGCCCCAGCATTTT. Translation gives CASSQDRGSNQPQHF.

V gene TRBV5-1 combines with J gene TRBJ1-2; TRBD1 aligns across 9 bases. V shed 4 bases, J shed 3 bases, and the junction held 1 base outside the gene matches. The CDR3 is made up of 13 amino acids. Per germline, CDR1 SGHRS and CDR2 YFSETQ. DNA for the CDR3: TGCGCCAGCAGCACAGGGGGCGACTATGGCTACACCTTC. As protein: CASSTGGDYGYTF.

The V and J genes are TRBV20-1 and TRBJ2-7; D remains ambiguous. CDR1 is DFQATT and CDR2 is SNEGSKA in the germline V gene (reference sequence). V lost 0 bases and J 4 bases, leaving 4 bases between the germline ends. The CDR3 is made up of 11 amino acids. CDR3 nucleotide sequence: TGCAGTGCTAGAGACCATTACGAGCAGTACTTC. Translating it yields CSARDHYEQYF.

The table lists this clone with a count of one. The V call is TRBV9, the J call TRBJ2-7, with TRBD2 matching 7 bases. Losses at the gene ends were 3 bases for V and 2 bases for J; bases not matched to a gene: 11. This CDR3 is built from 16 residues. Germline loops: CDR1 SGDLS, CDR2 YYNGEE. The CDR3 sequence is CASSAADPGTTYEQYF. Written as DNA, the CDR3 is TGTGCCAGCAGCGCCGCAGACCCCGGGACTACCTACGAGCAGTACTTC.

The chain has TRBV5-1 and TRBJ1-2; a weak D match, TRBD1 (5 bases). Per the germline V gene, CDR1 is SGHRS and CDR2 is YFSETQ. The CDR3 spans 14 residues. Trimming removed 4 bases from V and 5 bases from J, with 15 bases in between. The CDR3 DNA is TGCGCCAGCAGCGGGACGGGAGAGTCTTATGGCTACACCTTC. This gives the protein CASSGTGESYGYTF. Full variable domain (remainder filled in from reference TRBV5-1 and TRBJ1-2): KAGVTQTPRYLIKTRGQQVTLSCSPISGHRSVSWYQQTPGQGLQFLFEYFSETQRNKGNFPGRFSGRQFSNSRSEMNVSTLELGDSALYLCASSGTGESYGYTFGSGTRLTVV.

This rearrangement joins TRBV7-9 to TRBJ2-7; D is possibly TRBD1 (6 bases). V was clipped by 5 bases and J by 7 bases, with 24 bases between them. There are 16 residues in the CDR3. The germline V gene has CDR1 SEHNR and CDR2 FQNEAQ (reference sequence). The CDR3 spells CASSPGGVRRRREQYF. The DNA of the CDR3 is TGTGCCAGCAGCCCTGGGGGCGTAAGGCGGAGGCGTGAGCAGTACTTC.

The V gene is TRBV18, the J gene TRBJ2-3, with TRBD2 matching 10 bases. Germline CDR1 reads KGHSH; CDR2 reads LQKENI. V dropped 2 bases and J dropped 0; count of bases not matched to a gene: 5. The CDR3 sequence is 17 residues long. The CDR3: CASSPTGLATSTDTQYF. The DNA of the CDR3 is TGTGCCAGCTCACCAACGGGACTAGCGACAAGCACAGATACGCAGTATTTT.

The chain links TRBV7-2 to TRBJ2-1; 11 bases map to TRBD1. The CDR3 covers 13 residues. Germline values: CDR1 SGHTA, CDR2 FQGNSA. Germline trimming cut 5 bases from V and 9 bases from J; bases unmatched to any gene: 3. CDR3 bases: TGTGCCAGCAGCGGGGACAGGGGGTTTGAGCAGTTCTTC. This gives the protein CASSGDRGFEQFF.

The V and J genes are TRBV28 and TRBJ1-1; 7 bases map to TRBD1. Germline V CDR1 and CDR2: MDHEN, SYDVKM. The CDR3 runs 12 residues. J gave up 5 bases and V 6 bases, and 3 bases lay outside the gene matches. The CDR3 DNA reads as TGTGCCAGCAGCCTGGGACAGACTGAAGCTTTCTTT. Its protein is CASSLGQTEAFF.

V and J are TRBV19 and TRBJ1-1; 8 bases align to TRBD1. The trim removed 1 base at V and 6 bases at J, leaving 4 bases unmatched. The CDR3 consists of 14 residues. Germline V gives CDR1 LNHDA, CDR2 SQIVND (reference sequence). This CDR3 is CASSIAQGEPEAFF. As DNA, the CDR3 is TGTGCCAGTAGTATAGCACAGGGGGAACCTGAAGCTTTCTTT. Supplemented by reference TRBV19 and TRBJ1-1, the full variable domain reads DGGITQSPKYLFRKEGQNVTLSCEQNLNHDAMYWYRQDPGQGLRLIYYSQIVNDFQKGDIAEGYSVSREKKESFPLTVTSAQKNPTAFYLCASSIAQGEPEAFFGQGTRLTVV.

This clone was picked up a small number of times. V and J are TRBV6-6 and TRBJ2-7; 9 positions agree with TRBD2. J gave up 2 bases and V 2 bases, and 7 bases lay outside the gene matches. Per germline, CDR1 MNHNY and CDR2 SVGAGI (reference sequence). The CDR3 runs 16 residues. This chain's CDR3 is CASSYPGTSRPYEQYF. DNA of the CDR3: TGTGCCAGCAGTTACCCGGGGACTAGCAGGCCCTACGAGCAGTACTTC.

The chain uses TRBV28 and TRBJ1-3; 8 nucleotides match TRBD1. The CDR3 loop spans 14 amino acids. Germline V gene sequence: CDR1 MDHEN, CDR2 SYDVKM. The J segment lost 3 bases and the V segment lost 8 bases, leaving 6 bases of the junction unmatched. In nucleotides, the CDR3 is TGTGCCAGCGACCAGGGGGCGAGTGGAAACACCATATATTTT. It specifies CASDQGASGNTIYF.